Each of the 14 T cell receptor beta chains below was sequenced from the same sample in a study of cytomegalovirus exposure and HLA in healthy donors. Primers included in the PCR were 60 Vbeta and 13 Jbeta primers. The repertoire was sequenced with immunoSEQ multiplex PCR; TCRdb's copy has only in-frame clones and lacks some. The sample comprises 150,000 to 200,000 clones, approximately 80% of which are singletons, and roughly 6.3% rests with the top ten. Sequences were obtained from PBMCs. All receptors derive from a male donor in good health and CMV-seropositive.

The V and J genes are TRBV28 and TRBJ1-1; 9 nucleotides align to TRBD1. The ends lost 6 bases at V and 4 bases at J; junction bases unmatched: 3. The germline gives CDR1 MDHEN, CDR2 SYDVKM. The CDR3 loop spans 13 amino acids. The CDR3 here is CASSQQGATEAFF. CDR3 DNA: TGTGCCAGCAGCCAACAGGGGGCCACTGAAGCTTTCTTT.

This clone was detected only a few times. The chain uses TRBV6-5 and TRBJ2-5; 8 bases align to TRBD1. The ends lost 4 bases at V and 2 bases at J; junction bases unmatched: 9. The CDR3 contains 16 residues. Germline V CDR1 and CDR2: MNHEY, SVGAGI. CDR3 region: CASSFYGTGPQETQYF. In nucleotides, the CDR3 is TGTGCCAGCAGTTTCTACGGGACAGGACCTCAAGAGACCCAGTACTTC.

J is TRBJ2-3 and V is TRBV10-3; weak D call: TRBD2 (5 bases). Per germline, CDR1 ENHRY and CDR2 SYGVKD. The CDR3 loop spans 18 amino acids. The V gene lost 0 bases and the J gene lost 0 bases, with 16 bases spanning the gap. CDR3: CAISESRRTETSTDTQYF. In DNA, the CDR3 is TGTGCCATCAGTGAGTCAAGGAGGACGGAAACTAGCACAGATACGCAGTATTTT.

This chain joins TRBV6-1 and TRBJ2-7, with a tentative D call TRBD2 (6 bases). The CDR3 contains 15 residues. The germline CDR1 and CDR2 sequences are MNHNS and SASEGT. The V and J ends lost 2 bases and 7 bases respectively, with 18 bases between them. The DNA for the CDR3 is TGTGCCAGCAGTGAAAAGGGATGGGTTGGGGGGGAGCAGTACTTC. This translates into CASSEKGWVGGEQYF.

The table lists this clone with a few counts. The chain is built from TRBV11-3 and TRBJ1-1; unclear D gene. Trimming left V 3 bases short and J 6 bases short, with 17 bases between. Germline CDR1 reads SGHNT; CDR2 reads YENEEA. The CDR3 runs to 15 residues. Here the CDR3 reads CASSFYRSSLAEAFF. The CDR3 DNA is TGTGCCAGCAGCTTTTACCGTTCGAGTCTGGCTGAAGCTTTCTTT.

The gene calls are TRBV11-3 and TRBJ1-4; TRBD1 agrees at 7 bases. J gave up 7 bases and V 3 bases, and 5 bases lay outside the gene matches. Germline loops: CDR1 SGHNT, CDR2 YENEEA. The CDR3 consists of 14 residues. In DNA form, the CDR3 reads TGTGCCAGCAGCTTCGACAGGGAAGGTGAAAAACTGTTTTTT. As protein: CASSFDREGEKLFF.

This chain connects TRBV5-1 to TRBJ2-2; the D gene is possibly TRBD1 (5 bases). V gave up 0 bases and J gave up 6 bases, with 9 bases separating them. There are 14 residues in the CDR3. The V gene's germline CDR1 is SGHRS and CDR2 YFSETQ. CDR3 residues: CASSLAAGPGELFF. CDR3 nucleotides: TGCGCCAGCAGCTTGGCCGCAGGGCCCGGGGAGCTGTTTTTT.

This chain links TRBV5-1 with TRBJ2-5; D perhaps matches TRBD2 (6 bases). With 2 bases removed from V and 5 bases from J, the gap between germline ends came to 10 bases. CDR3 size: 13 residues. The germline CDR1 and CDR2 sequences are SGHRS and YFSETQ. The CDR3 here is CASSLGAGETQYF. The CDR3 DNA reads TGCGCCAGCAGCTTAGGGGCGGGGGAGACCCAGTACTTC.

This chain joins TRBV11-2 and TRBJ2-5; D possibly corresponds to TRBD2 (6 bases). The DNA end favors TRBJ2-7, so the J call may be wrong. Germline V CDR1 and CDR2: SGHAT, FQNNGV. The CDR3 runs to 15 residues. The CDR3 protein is CASSGAGRAGHEQYF. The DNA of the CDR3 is TGTGCCAGCAGCGGGGCAGGGCGAGCGGGCCACGAGCAGTACTTC.

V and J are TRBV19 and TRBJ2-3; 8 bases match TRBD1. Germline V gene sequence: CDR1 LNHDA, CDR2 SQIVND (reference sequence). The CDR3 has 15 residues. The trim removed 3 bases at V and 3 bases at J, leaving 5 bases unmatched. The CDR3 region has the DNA TGTGCCAGTAGTATTCGGACAGGGAGGACAGATACGCAGTATTTT. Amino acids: CASSIRTGRTDTQYF.

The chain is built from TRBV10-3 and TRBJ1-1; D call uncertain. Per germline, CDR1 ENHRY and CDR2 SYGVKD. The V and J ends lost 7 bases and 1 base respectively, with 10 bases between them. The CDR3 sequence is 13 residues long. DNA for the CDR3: TGTGCCATCATGAGGCCTCAGAACACTGAAGCTTTCTTT. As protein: CAIMRPQNTEAFF.

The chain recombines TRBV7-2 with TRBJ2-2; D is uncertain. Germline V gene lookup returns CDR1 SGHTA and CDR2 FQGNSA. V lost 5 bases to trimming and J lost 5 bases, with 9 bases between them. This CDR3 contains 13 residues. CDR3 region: CASSQRSTGELFF. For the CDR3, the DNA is TGTGCCAGCAGCCAAAGGAGTACCGGGGAGCTGTTTTTT.

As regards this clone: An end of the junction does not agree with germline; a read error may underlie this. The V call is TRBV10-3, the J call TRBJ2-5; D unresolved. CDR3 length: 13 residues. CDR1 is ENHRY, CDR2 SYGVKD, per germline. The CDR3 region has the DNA TGTGCCATCACTTCAGCTAGTCAAGGGACCCAGTACTTC. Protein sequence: CAITSASQGTQYF.

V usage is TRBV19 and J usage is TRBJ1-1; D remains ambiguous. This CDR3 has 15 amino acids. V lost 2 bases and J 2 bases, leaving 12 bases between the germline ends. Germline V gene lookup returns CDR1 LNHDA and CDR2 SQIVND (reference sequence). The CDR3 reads CASSIRSGSNTEAFF. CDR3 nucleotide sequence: TGTGCCAGTAGTATAAGGTCCGGGTCAAACACTGAAGCTTTCTTT.